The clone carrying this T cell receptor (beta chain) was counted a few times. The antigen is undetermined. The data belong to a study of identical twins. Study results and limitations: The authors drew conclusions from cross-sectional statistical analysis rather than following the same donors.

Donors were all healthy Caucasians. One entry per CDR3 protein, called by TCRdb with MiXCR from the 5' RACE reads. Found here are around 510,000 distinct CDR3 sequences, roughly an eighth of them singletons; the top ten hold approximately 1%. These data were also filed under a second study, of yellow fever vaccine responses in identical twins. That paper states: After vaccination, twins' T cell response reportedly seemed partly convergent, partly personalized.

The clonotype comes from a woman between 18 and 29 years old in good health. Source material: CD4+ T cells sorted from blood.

CDR3 nucleotide sequence: TGTGCCAGCAGTACGGGGGCGAGCTCCTACAATGAGCAGTTCTTC. Translating it yields CASSTGASSYNEQFF. J is TRBJ2-1 and V is TRBV6-1; D tentatively reads TRBD1 or TRBD2 (6 bases each). The length of the CDR3 is 15 residues. Trimming pared 5 bases from V and 0 bases from J, leaving 11 bases between. Germline V gene sequence: CDR1 MNHNS, CDR2 SASEGT.